What follows is one T cell receptor (beta chain) and its context. It was RNA transcripts that yielded the amplified TCR beta CDR3 regions. The HTBI primer set was used in a first-round RT-PCR of the TCR CDR3. TCRdb passed the multiplex PCR reads through MiXCR, listing each CDR3 protein once. The sample yields some 620,000 distinct CDR3 sequences, 15% to 20% seen once. The entry originates in a study of T cells in Graves' hyperthyroidism and ophthalmopathy. V was trimmed by 3 bases and J by 0 bases, leaving 10 bases between them. This CDR3 is 14 amino acids long. CDR1 and CDR2 (germline): SQVTM, ANQGSEA.

This sequence joins TRBV29-1 and TRBJ2-3; TRBD1 might be the D (5 bases). The sequence derives from a woman aged 25 to 39 with Graves' hyperthyroidism. The sequenced sample was blood. CDR3 nucleotide sequence: TGCAGCGTTGAGGGGCATTCAAGCACAGATACGCAGTATTTT. This sequence encodes CSVEGHSSTDTQYF.